This T cell receptor beta chain was captured in a study of cytomegalovirus exposure and HLA in healthy donors. The study, taken as a whole, reports: The productive fraction for most TCR beta V segments was about 87% or about 30% in an earlier analysis. Roughly even sequencing depth across donors was the assumption behind the presence/absence analyses. Among the sequence variants, a highly shared cluster was likely an artifact of sequencing.

PCR was performed using 60 Vbeta and 13 Jbeta primers. Sequencing was performed with immunoSEQ multiplex PCR; in TCRdb, only in-frame clones are kept and a portion is missing. The table has approximately 100,000 clones, just over 70% seen once; the top ten hold 0.79%. Details on this clone: Its specificity is unknown.

Trimming pared 5 bases from V and 7 bases from J, leaving 12 bases between. This CDR3 contains 13 residues. The germline V gene has CDR1 SGHVS and CDR2 FQNEAQ. Sample: PBMCs. The J gene is TRBJ1-5, the V gene TRBV7-8; D remains unclear. The source of this sequence is a boy between 5 and 17 years old in good health and CMV-seronegative. CDR3 bases: TGTGCCAGCAGCCCCAGGTCGGAACAGCCCCAGCATTTT. Its translation is CASSPRSEQPQHF.